The 26 T cell receptor beta chains below were found in one sample sequenced in a study of blood T cell repertoires in COVID-19. Method: immunoSEQ multiplex PCR; TCRdb's copy keeps in-frame clones and lacks some. The table lists some 180,000 clones, around 82% of them singletons. Sequences were obtained from PBMCs or T cells enriched from blood (not recorded which). Receptor source: a woman aged 55-69 years with acute COVID-19.

This chain connects TRBV5-8 to TRBJ1-1, with no clear D. This CDR3 has 13 amino acids. Trimming removed 5 bases from V and 1 base from J, with 9 bases in between. The V gene's germline CDR1 is SGHTS and CDR2 YDEGEE. CDR3 sequence: CASSPFSNTEAFF. CDR3 DNA: TGTGCCAGCAGTCCCTTCTCGAACACTGAAGCTTTCTTT.

The V call is TRBV3-1 (or the pseudogene TRBV3-2), the J call TRBJ2-2; 8 bases are shared with TRBD2. Germline V gene sequence: CDR1 LGHDT, CDR2 YNNKEL (reference sequence). This CDR3 has 14 residues. The trim removed 8 bases at V and 4 bases at J, leaving 6 bases unmatched. The CDR3 reads CASRTGGRTGELFF. CDR3 coding DNA: TGTGCCAGCCGAACGGGGGGGCGCACCGGGGAGCTGTTTTTT.

The CDR3 protein is CASGKRAGGLNEQFF. As DNA, the CDR3 is TGTGCCAGCGGAAAGAGAGCGGGGGGGCTTAATGAGCAGTTCTTC. This chain joins TRBV7-6 and TRBJ2-1; 10 bases align to TRBD2. Trimming cost V 8 bases and J 7 bases; bases outside gene matches: 11. The V gene's germline CDR1 is SGHVS and CDR2 FNYEAQ. This CDR3 comprises 15 residues.

The rearrangement joins TRBV3-1 (or the pseudogene TRBV3-2) to TRBJ1-6; possible D gene TRBD1, 5 bases. The CDR3 consists of 15 residues. The V gene's germline CDR1 is LGHDT and CDR2 YNNKEL (reference sequence). Trimming took off 1 base at V and 7 bases at J, with 11 bases between the two ends. CDR3 residues: CASSQGAGLNSPLHF. CDR3 nucleotides: TGTGCCAGCAGCCAAGGGGCGGGGCTCAATTCACCCCTCCACTTT.

The V gene is TRBV6-2 or TRBV6-3, the J gene TRBJ2-7; weak D call: TRBD1 (5 bases). The CDR3 is 15 amino acids. With 2 bases removed from V and 7 bases from J, the gap between germline ends came to 18 bases. Germline loops: CDR1 MNHEY, CDR2 SVGEGT. The CDR3 nucleotides are TGTGCCAGCAGTTACCACGGACAACCCCGTCGGGAGCAGTACGTC. It specifies CASSYHGQPRREQYV.

The V and J genes are TRBV11-2 and TRBJ2-5, with 7 bases identical to TRBD2. This CDR3 has 14 amino acids. Trimming took 5 bases from V and 3 from J; bases not matched to a gene: 6. The germline V gene encodes CDR1 SGHAT and CDR2 FQNNGV. CDR3 in DNA: TGTGCCAGCAGCGCCACTAGCGCAGAAGAGACCCAGTACTTC. Encoded protein: CASSATSAEETQYF. The full variable domain, rest sourced from reference TRBV11-2 and TRBJ2-5, is EAGVAQSPRYKIIEKRQSVAFWCNPISGHATLYWYQQILGQGPKLLIQFQNNGVVDDSQLPKDRFSAERLKGVDSTLKIQPAKLEDSAVYLCASSATSAEETQYFGPGTRLLVL.

This chain links TRBV29-1 with TRBJ1-3; no reliable D call. Germline V lookup: CDR1 SQVTM, CDR2 ANQGSEA. V gave up 4 bases and J gave up 4 bases, with 11 bases separating them. This CDR3 comprises 13 residues. The CDR3 here is CSVGTGVGNTIYF. CDR3 sequence (DNA): TGCAGCGTTGGAACGGGAGTCGGAAACACCATATATTTT.

This chain uses TRBV4-2 with TRBJ2-5; possible D gene TRBD1, 6 bases. The V gene's germline CDR1 is LGHNA and CDR2 YNFKEQ. V was pared by 1 base and J by 2 bases, with 14 bases between. The CDR3 spans 16 residues. The DNA of the CDR3 is TGTGCCAGCAGCCAAGCCCTGGGACAACTTCAAGAGACCCAGTACTTC. Translated: CASSQALGQLQETQYF.

The chain couples TRBV19 to TRBJ2-7, with TRBD1 identical over 8 bases. The CDR3 is made up of 15 amino acids. J was trimmed by 4 bases and V by 7 bases; bases with no gene match: 12. Germline V gives CDR1 LNHDA, CDR2 SQIVND (reference sequence). CDR3 loop: CASTAPGQGKYEQYF. CDR3 bases: TGTGCCAGTACCGCCCCCGGACAGGGAAAGTACGAGCAGTACTTC. Complete variable domain (other parts from reference TRBV19 and TRBJ2-7): DGGITQSPKYLFRKEGQNVTLSCEQNLNHDAMYWYRQDPGQGLRLIYYSQIVNDFQKGDIAEGYSVSREKKESFPLTVTSAQKNPTAFYLCASTAPGQGKYEQYFGPGTRLTVT.

The CDR3 nucleotides are TGTGCCAGCAGTACACGACAGGGGATCACTAATGAAAAACTGTTTTTT. As protein: CASSTRQGITNEKLFF. The gene calls are TRBV6-2 or TRBV6-3 and TRBJ1-4, with TRBD1 matching 8 bases. Germline CDR1 is MNHEY and CDR2 is SVGEGT. Losses at the gene ends were 5 bases for V and 2 bases for J; bases not matched to a gene: 7. The CDR3 runs to 16 residues.

The CDR3 DNA reads TGTGCCAGCAGCGCGGGACCGGGTATCACTGAAGCTTTCTTT. Its translation is CASSAGPGITEAFF. The V and J genes are TRBV2 and TRBJ1-1; D might be TRBD1 (5 bases). Germline-derived CDR1 and CDR2 are SNHLY and FYNNEI. V lost 6 bases and J lost 4, with 15 bases in between. The CDR3 totals 14 residues.

This clone was detected a few times. The V and J genes are TRBV6-5 and TRBJ1-1, with D tentatively TRBD1 (5 bases). V lost 5 bases to trimming and J lost 7 bases, with 11 bases between them. Germline V CDR1 and CDR2: MNHEY, SVGAGI. The CDR3 runs 12 residues. The CDR3 loop reads CASSPDRYEAFF. CDR3 bases: TGTGCCAGCAGTCCCGACAGATATGAAGCTTTCTTT.

This rearrangement joins TRBV3-1 (or the pseudogene TRBV3-2) to TRBJ1-1; D may be TRBD1 (6 bases). The V gene's germline CDR1 is LGHDT and CDR2 YNNKEL (reference sequence). Trimming cost V 1 base and J 1 base, with 10 bases left between them. The CDR3 is 15 amino acids. The CDR3 DNA reads TGTGCCAGCAGCCAAGGAACAGGGCAGAACACTGAAGCTTTCTTT. Translation gives CASSQGTGQNTEAFF.

This clone has ten or more counts. This chain connects TRBV6-5 to TRBJ2-3; possibly TRBD2 for D (6 bases). CDR1 and CDR2 from the germline V gene are MNHEY and SVGAGI. The CDR3 is 15 amino acids. The ends were cut back, 6 bases at V and 1 base at J, with 14 bases in the middle. CDR3 loop: CASRDPASGTDTQYF. The DNA for the CDR3 is TGTGCCAGCAGAGACCCTGCTAGCGGCACAGATACGCAGTATTTT.

The chain couples TRBV7-9 to TRBJ2-2, with 8 nucleotides matching TRBD1. CDR3 size: 15 residues. V gave up 7 bases and J gave up 3 bases; unmatched junction bases: 7. The germline V gene encodes CDR1 SEHNR and CDR2 FQNEAQ (reference sequence). The CDR3 is CASNIGQGDTGELFF. In nucleotides, the CDR3 is TGTGCCAGCAACATTGGACAGGGAGACACCGGGGAGCTGTTTTTT.

J is TRBJ1-5 and V is TRBV23-1; D possibly corresponds to TRBD1 (5 bases). TRBV23-1 is treated as an ORF (open reading frame) with a function not yet certain. V gave up 7 bases and J gave up 5 bases, with 15 bases separating them. This CDR3 spans 14 amino acids. CDR3 bases: TGCGCCAGCATCCCCATGGGGGGGGATCAGCCCCAGCATTTT. Translating it yields CASIPMGGDQPQHF.

The chain recombines TRBV4-3 with TRBJ1-3; 7 bases are shared with TRBD1. CDR3 length equals 16 residues. The junction had 4 bases not matched to a gene; V was cut back by 2 bases and J by 0 bases. Germline-derived CDR1 and CDR2 are LGHNA and YSLEER. The CDR3 DNA reads TGCGCCAGCAGCCAATCCGGGACAGTCTCTGGAAACACCATATATTTT. It yields the protein CASSQSGTVSGNTIYF.

The chain is built from TRBV18 and TRBJ2-2; D unresolved. V was shortened by 4 bases and J by 3 bases, with 3 bases between the two germline ends. The germline CDR1 and CDR2 sequences are KGHSH and LQKENI. The CDR3 consists of 12 residues. The CDR3 DNA reads TGTGCCAGCTCACTAGACACCGGGGAGCTGTTTTTT. Protein: CASSLDTGELFF.

The V and J genes are TRBV29-1 and TRBJ1-4; D is uncertain. Germline V gene lookup returns CDR1 SQVTM and CDR2 ANQGSEA. V dropped 5 bases and J dropped 0 bases, with 10 bases sitting between them. The CDR3 is made up of 14 amino acids. The chain's CDR3 is CSVSGSATNEKLFF. The CDR3, as DNA: TGCAGCGTTTCGGGGAGTGCAACTAATGAAAAACTGTTTTTT.

This sequence joins TRBV19 and TRBJ2-7; TRBD2 agrees at 7 bases. CDR1 is LNHDA and CDR2 is SQIVND in the germline V gene (reference sequence). Germline trimming cut 4 bases from V and 7 bases from J; bases unmatched to any gene: 7. There are 13 residues in the CDR3. Here the CDR3 DNA reads TGTGCCAGTAGTAATGGCGGGAGCGCAGAGCAGTACTTC. Amino acids: CASSNGGSAEQYF.

The chain joins TRBV7-2 to TRBJ1-4, with no clear D. Trimming took 4 bases from V and 8 from J, leaving 17 bases between them. The CDR3 is 15 residues long. Germline V lookup: CDR1 SGHTA, CDR2 FQGNSA. The CDR3 DNA reads TGTGCCAGCAGCTCTATGGCCCGGCCGGGAGAAAAACTGTTTTTT. Translated: CASSSMARPGEKLFF.

The genes are TRBV19 and TRBJ2-1; 8 bases map to TRBD2. The CDR3 has 16 residues. With 0 bases clipped from V and 4 bases from J, the junction kept 5 bases outside the gene matches. Germline V gene data show CDR1 as LNHDA and CDR2 as SQIVND (reference sequence). The CDR3 DNA follows: TGTGCCAGTAGTATAGAGGCGGGAGGCCGATACAATGAGCAGTTCTTC. Protein sequence: CASSIEAGGRYNEQFF.

The J gene is TRBJ1-5, the V gene TRBV5-1, with TRBD1 matching 7 bases. The CDR3 is 14 residues long. Germline CDR1 SGHRS, CDR2 YFSETQ. The V gene end was trimmed by 0 bases and the J gene end by 5 bases; junction bases not matched to a gene: 2. CDR3 in DNA: TGCGCCAGCAGCTTGGAGGGACAGCATCAGCCCCAGCATTTT. Its protein product is CASSLEGQHQPQHF.

The chain employs TRBV24-1 and TRBJ1-4, with TRBD1 matching over 7 bases. This CDR3 comprises 18 residues. CDR1 KGHDR and CDR2 SFDVKD come from the germline V gene. The ends lost 4 bases at V and 3 bases at J; junction bases unmatched: 13. DNA of the CDR3: TGTGCCACCAGTGAGCTTAAGTCTGAGGGGGCATCTAATGAAAAACTGTTTTTT. Translated, it gives CATSELKSEGASNEKLFF.

This chain links TRBV15 with TRBJ2-2, with 7 bases that match TRBD2. Per the germline V gene, CDR1 is LNHNV and CDR2 is YYDKDF (reference sequence). V lost 3 bases and J lost 1; bases outside the gene matches: 5. CDR3 length equals 16 residues. For the CDR3, the DNA is TGTGCCACCAGCAGTGGGCGGGGGTGGAACACCGGGGAGCTGTTTTTT. It encodes CATSSGRGWNTGELFF.

The CDR3 DNA follows: TGCGCCAGCAGCCAAGAAGCAGGGGCCCGCCAGCCCCAGCATTTT. Protein sequence: CASSQEAGARQPQHF. V usage is TRBV4-1 and J usage is TRBJ1-5; D might be TRBD1 (6 bases). Germline V gives CDR1 MGHRA, CDR2 YSYEKL. This CDR3 comprises 15 residues. The V end was cut by 0 bases, the J end by 7 bases, with 13 bases between.